These 18 T cell receptor beta chains were sequenced from one sample in a study of T cell repertoires in cytomegalovirus infection. Their specific antigens are unknown. MiXCR, applied by TCRdb to the reads, yields one record per CDR3 protein. Of approximately 990,000 distinct CDR3 sequences in the sample, less than 35% were seen once. Sequencing used cultured CD8+ T cells from PBMCs, obtained from culture after CMV antigen stimulation. Receptors were obtained from a human donor in good health (CMV status not recorded). Some clones in this sample may be carry-over from other donors' samples.

V gene TRBV4-1 combines with J gene TRBJ1-1; D unresolved. This CDR3 is built from 14 residues. Germline V lookup: CDR1 MGHRA, CDR2 YSYEKL. Trimming removed 1 base at V and 7 bases at J, with 13 bases between. This CDR3 reads CASSQVLVQSEAFF. Written as DNA, the CDR3 is TGCGCCAGCAGCCAAGTATTGGTTCAGAGTGAAGCTTTCTTT.

This clonotype was picked up a small number of times. The rearrangement joins TRBV11-1 to TRBJ2-7; D is possibly TRBD1 or TRBD2 (5 bases each). The CDR3 runs to 15 residues. Germline CDR1 SGHAT, CDR2 FQDESV (reference sequence). V gave up 1 base and J gave up 1 base, with 11 bases separating them. The CDR3 reads CASSLGRWGSYEQYV. The CDR3, as DNA: TGTGCCAGCAGCTTAGGCAGGTGGGGGTCCTACGAGCAGTACGTC.

V usage is TRBV6-6 and J usage is TRBJ1-5; tentative D call: TRBD1 (5 bases). V lost 0 bases, J lost 5 bases, and 11 bases lay in between. The CDR3 runs 15 residues. Germline V gene lookup returns CDR1 MNHNY and CDR2 SVGAGI (reference sequence). CDR3 sequence (DNA): TGTGCCAGCAGTTACTCGACGTGGGGGTATCAGCCCCAGCATTTT. Amino acid sequence: CASSYSTWGYQPQHF.

This clonotype occurred a few times. V is TRBV2 and J is TRBJ1-5; 9 nucleotides align to TRBD1. CDR1 is SNHLY and CDR2 is FYNNEI in the germline V gene. CDR3 length equals 17 residues. Losses at the gene ends were 8 bases for V and 7 bases for J; bases not matched to a gene: 18. CDR3 bases: TGTGCCAGCGGTAGGGGACAGGGTATCCGCTTGGGGCAGCCCCAGCATTTT. Translating gives CASGRGQGIRLGQPQHF.

V and J are TRBV4-2 and TRBJ1-2; D gene ambiguous. Trimming shortened V by 4 bases and J by 3 bases, and 15 bases separated the two germline ends. Germline CDR1 is LGHNA and CDR2 is YNFKEQ. CDR3 length equals 15 residues. CDR3 nucleotide sequence: TGTGCCAGCAGCCGCTCAAAGCAACTTTACTATGGCTACACCTTC. It encodes CASSRSKQLYYGYTF.

This chain joins TRBV10-3 and TRBJ1-1; the D gene is possibly TRBD1 (5 bases). Germline lookup yields CDR1 ENHRY and CDR2 SYGVKD. The length of the CDR3 is 17 residues. V lost 2 bases to trimming and J lost 0 bases, with 16 bases between them. The CDR3 bases are TGTGCCATCAGTGAGCCCCCTGAGGCAGGGATGAACACTGAAGCTTTCTTT. Translating gives CAISEPPEAGMNTEAFF.

V gene TRBV6-5 combines with J gene TRBJ1-1, with D hard to call. The CDR3 contains 14 residues. From germline, CDR1 is MNHEY and CDR2 SVGAGI. V lost 2 bases, J lost 7 bases, and 14 bases lay in between. The CDR3 region has the DNA TGTGCCAGCAGTTACAGCGGACTAAACCTTGAAGCTTTCTTT. Translating it yields CASSYSGLNLEAFF.

CDR3 protein: CATSREGGADGYTF. In DNA, the CDR3 is TGTGCCACCAGCAGAGAAGGAGGGGCGGATGGCTACACCTTC. The chain combines TRBV15 with TRBJ1-2, with D possibly matching TRBD1 (5 bases). V was shortened by 0 bases and J by 6 bases, with 11 bases between the two germline ends. Germline V CDR1 and CDR2: LNHNV, YYDKDF (reference sequence). CDR3 length: 14 amino acids.

J is TRBJ1-2 and V is TRBV12-3 or TRBV12-4; D not certain. The CDR3 spans 13 residues. The V gene lost 6 bases and the J gene lost 8 bases, with 16 bases spanning the gap. The CDR3 loop reads CASSDPLLSGYTF. CDR3 nucleotides: TGTGCCAGCAGCGATCCCCTGTTATCCGGCTACACCTTC.

This clonotype was counted only a few times. The chain recombines TRBV7-9 with TRBJ2-7, with 7 bases lining up with TRBD1. The CDR3 is made up of 15 amino acids. J gave up 0 bases and V 4 bases, and 6 bases lay outside the gene matches. Germline CDR1 reads SEHNR; CDR2 reads FQNEAQ (reference sequence). In DNA form, the CDR3 reads TGTGCCAGCAGCTCCGACAGGGTAAACTCCTACGAGCAGTACGTC. Its protein product is CASSSDRVNSYEQYV.

There are a few counts of this clonotype. The V and J genes are TRBV7-9 and TRBJ2-5; 8 bases map to TRBD1. The CDR3 consists of 18 residues. Germline V lookup: CDR1 SEHNR, CDR2 FQNEAQ (reference sequence). V dropped 4 bases and J dropped 5; count of bases not matched to a gene: 18. The DNA for the CDR3 is TGTGCCAGCAGCTCTGATCTGAAAAGACAGGGGTTATTGGAGACCCAGTACTTC. It specifies CASSSDLKRQGLLETQYF.

This rearrangement joins TRBV28 to TRBJ1-3; D remains unclear. Trimming stripped 6 bases from V and 2 bases from J, with 11 bases between. Per the germline V gene, CDR1 is MDHEN and CDR2 is SYDVKM. The CDR3 sequence is 14 residues long. The CDR3 DNA reads as TGTGCCAGCAGCGCCGGGAGGGCTGGAAACACCATATATTTT. Translated, it gives CASSAGRAGNTIYF.

This CDR3 reads CASSFGVFQETV. In DNA, the CDR3 is TGTGCCAGCAGCTTCGGGGTGTTCCAAGAAACCGTC. This chain connects TRBV5-5 to TRBJ2-7; the D gene is possibly TRBD2 (5 bases). Germline V lookup: CDR1 SGHKS, CDR2 YYEKEE (reference sequence). The CDR3 contains 12 residues.

This chain uses TRBV25-1 with TRBJ2-7, with a weak D call TRBD2 (5 bases). The CDR3 sequence is 16 residues long. CDR1 and CDR2 (germline): MGHDK, SYGVNS. Trimming shortened V by 1 base and J by 4 bases, and 17 bases separated the two germline ends. CDR3 in amino acids: CASSELREMGFYEQYV. The DNA of the CDR3 is TGTGCCAGCAGTGAATTGAGGGAAATGGGGTTTTACGAGCAGTACGTC.

This sequence joins TRBV5-6 and TRBJ1-1, with a weak D call TRBD1 (6 bases). Per the germline V gene, CDR1 is SGHDT and CDR2 is YYEEEE. CDR3 length equals 15 residues. V dropped 4 bases and J dropped 3 bases, with 16 bases sitting between them. In DNA form, the CDR3 reads TGTGCCAGCAGCATAAAACAGGGCACGTACACTGAAGCTTTCTTT. Translated, it gives CASSIKQGTYTEAFF.

Comments on this clonotype: An end of the junction differs from the germline gene, which may be a read error. The chain employs TRBV7-7 and TRBJ2-5; D unclear. CDR1 and CDR2 (germline): SSHAT, FNYEAQ (reference sequence). The CDR3 is 17 residues long. The CDR3 reads CASSLGEIARPGETQYF. The CDR3 bases are TGTGCTAGCAGCTTAGGTGAAATAGCCCGACCTGGAGAGACCCAGTACTTC.

The chain links TRBV6-2 or TRBV6-3 to TRBJ2-1; D uncertain. V lost 5 bases to trimming and J lost 8 bases, with 13 bases between them. From germline, CDR1 is MNHEY and CDR2 SVGEGT. The CDR3 runs 13 residues. The CDR3 region is CASSLRTRDEQFF. CDR3 sequence (DNA): TGTGCCAGCAGTCTTAGGACCCGGGATGAGCAGTTCTTC.

This clonotype has at least ten counts. The CDR3 region is CASSLAGGSYEQYF. In DNA form, the CDR3 reads TGTGCCAGCAGCTTGGCGGGGGGCTCCTACGAGCAGTACTTC. The chain has TRBV7-6 and TRBJ2-7; 8 bases agree with TRBD2. Germline V lookup: CDR1 SGHVS, CDR2 FNYEAQ. V lost 3 bases and J lost 0; bases outside the gene matches: 1. The CDR3 runs 14 residues.